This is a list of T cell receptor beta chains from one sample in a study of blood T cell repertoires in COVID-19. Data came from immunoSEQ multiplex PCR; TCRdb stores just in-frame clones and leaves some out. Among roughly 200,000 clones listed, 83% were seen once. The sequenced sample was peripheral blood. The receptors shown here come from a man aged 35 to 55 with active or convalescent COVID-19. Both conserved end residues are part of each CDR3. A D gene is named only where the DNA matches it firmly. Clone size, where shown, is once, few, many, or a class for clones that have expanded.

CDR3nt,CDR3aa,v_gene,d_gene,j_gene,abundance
TGTGCCAGCAGCGGTTTATATGGCTACACCTTC,CASSGLYGYTF,TRBV12-3/TRBV12-4,NA,TRBJ1-2,once
TGTGCCAGCAGCTTAGCAACAGGTTACAATTCACCCCTCCACTTT,CASSLATGYNSPLHF,TRBV7-9,NA,TRBJ1-6,NA
TGTGCCAGCTCACCATCCGGCATAAGCGTGTCGGGTAACACTGAAGCTTTCTTT,CASSPSGISVSGNTEAFF,TRBV18,NA,TRBJ1-1,NA
TGTGCCTGGAGTGTCGGGCAGGGGAATGAAGCTTTCTTT,CAWSVGQGNEAFF,TRBV30,NA,TRBJ1-1,NA
TGTGCCTGGAGTGCCTATGGCGGGAGGGCCAATGAGCAGTTCTTC,CAWSAYGGRANEQFF,TRBV30,TRBD2,TRBJ2-1,NA
TGTGCCAGCTCAACGCAAGGGGGCTCCTACAATGAGCAGTTCTTC,CASSTQGGSYNEQFF,TRBV18,NA,TRBJ2-1,NA
TGTGCCTGGGGACTAGGTTCGGGGACCCAGTACTTC,CAWGLGSGTQYF,TRBV30,TRBD2,TRBJ2-5,NA
TGTGCCAGTAGAAGCGGGAGGGCCAGTGAGCAGTTCTTC,CASRSGRASEQFF,TRBV19,TRBD2,TRBJ2-1,few
TGTGCCAGTAGTATACAGGGTAGGAGTGAAAAACTGTTTTTT,CASSIQGRSEKLFF,TRBV19,NA,TRBJ1-4,NA
TGTGCCAGCAGCTCAAGTGGACAGGGCGAGTTTGGATCCAATACGCAGTATTTT,CASSSSGQGEFGSNTQYF,TRBV5-6,TRBD1,TRBJ2-3,NA
TGTGCCAGCAGTTTGGGACAGCTTAGGTATAGCAATCAGCCCCAGCATTTT,CASSLGQLRYSNQPQHF,TRBV6-2/TRBV6-3,TRBD1,TRBJ1-5,NA
TGTGCCACAAGCCGGGCAGGGTCGAACACTGAAGCTTTCTTT,CATSRAGSNTEAFF,TRBV24-1,NA,TRBJ1-1,NA
TGTGCCAGCAGCTTTCAAGGAGACAACACTGAAGCTTTCTTT,CASSFQGDNTEAFF,TRBV11-2,NA,TRBJ1-1,NA
TGCGCCAGCAGCCTGGGAGAATCTAGCAATCAGCCCCAGCATTTT,CASSLGESSNQPQHF,TRBV5-1,NA,TRBJ1-5,NA
TGTGCCAGCAGCTTAGATAGGACAGTTATGAACACTGAAGCTTTCTTT,CASSLDRTVMNTEAFF,TRBV11-3,NA,TRBJ1-1,few
TGTGCCAGCACCTCTCGGGGGGCAGCGATAGCGAGCTCCTATAATTCACCCCTCCACTTT,CASTSRGAAIASSYNSPLHF,TRBV7-8,NA,TRBJ1-6,NA
TGTGCCAGCAGCTCCGGGACAGGGGGCAGCTCTGGGGCCAACGTCCTGACTTTC,CASSSGTGGSSGANVLTF,TRBV5-4,TRBD1,TRBJ2-6,NA
TGTGCCAGCAGCTTAGGAGGGGGCCCCTACAATGAGCAGTTCTTC,CASSLGGGPYNEQFF,TRBV11-1,TRBD1,TRBJ2-1,NA
TGTGCCAGTAGTATCACCCAGGGAAATAATTCACCCCTCCACTTT,CASSITQGNNSPLHF,TRBV19,NA,TRBJ1-6,NA
TGTGCCAGCAGCGCAACCGGGACAGGCAATCAGCCCCAGCATTTT,CASSATGTGNQPQHF,TRBV7-2,TRBD1,TRBJ1-5,once
TGCGCCAGCAGTGACCCCGGGAAGCGGGCCACTGAAGCTTTCTTT,CASSDPGKRATEAFF,TRBV10-2,NA,TRBJ1-1,NA
TGTGCCAGCAAATTCTTGAACACCGGGGAGCTGTTTTTT,CASKFLNTGELFF,TRBV13,NA,TRBJ2-2,NA
TGCAGCGTTGGCCCGGGTTTGTCGGACACTGAAGCTTTCTTT,CSVGPGLSDTEAFF,TRBV29-1,NA,TRBJ1-1,NA
TGTGCCAGCAGCTTATTTGACAGGGGAGGATCTGGCTACACCTTC,CASSLFDRGGSGYTF,TRBV7-2,TRBD1,TRBJ1-2,NA
TGTGCCAGCAGCCGGGGCACAGATACGCAGTATTTT,CASSRGTDTQYF,TRBV11-3,NA,TRBJ2-3,NA
TGTGCCAGCAGTGGGCAGGAAACATATGGCTACACCTTC,CASSGQETYGYTF,TRBV2,NA,TRBJ1-2,NA
TGTGCCAGCAGCGTAGAAGCCCAGGGACAGCCCCAGCATTTT,CASSVEAQGQPQHF,TRBV9,NA,TRBJ1-5,NA
TGTGCCGGCGGGACTCGCGCTAACTATGGCTACACCTTC,CAGGTRANYGYTF,TRBV6-5,NA,TRBJ1-2,NA